The entry below gives a single T cell receptor (beta chain) sequence along with its context. The sample is drawn from a study of blood T cell repertoires in COVID-19. V was pared by 2 bases and J by 6 bases, with 10 bases between. The CDR3 extends over 13 amino acids. Libraries were prepared by immunoSEQ multiplex PCR; TCRdb keeps only in-frame clonotypes and omits some of them. The sample consists of over 350,000 clones, just under 90% of them appearing once. This chain uses TRBV12-3 or TRBV12-4 with TRBJ1-1, with D possibly TRBD1 on 6 matching bases. This TCR came from a woman aged 45 to 65 who had recovered from COVID-19. Input material: PBMCs or T cells enriched from blood (not recorded which). CDR3 protein: CASSLPGAAEAFF. The CDR3 DNA reads TGTGCCAGCAGTTTACCAGGGGCGGCTGAAGCTTTCTTT.